This T cell receptor (beta chain) stems from a study of OX40 agonist ivuxolimab in advanced cancers. As for the study in general: Those enrolled were 80% to 85% male, with a mean age of approximately 60 years and ages from about 20 to 85.

Sequencing was performed with immunoSEQ multiplex PCR; in TCRdb, only in-frame clones are kept and a portion is missing. The data contain 9,500 to 10,000 clones, approximately 70% of them singletons. From germline, CDR1 is SGHDT and CDR2 YYEEEE. V was clipped by 0 bases and J by 2 bases, with 8 bases between them. CDR3 size: 14 residues. This clone was counted between two and nine times. The origin of this receptor is an adult with an advanced solid tumor such as melanoma, head and neck, liver or kidney cancer. The specimen comprised CD4+ or CD8+ T cells sorted from blood, sampled in a trial of the OX40 agonist ivuxolimab. The chain has TRBV5-6 and TRBJ1-1; D not certain. The DNA for the CDR3 is TGTGCCAGCAGCTTGGCCTTTATCAACACTGAAGCTTTCTTT. Residues: CASSLAFINTEAFF.